The 20 T cell receptor beta chains listed next were all sequenced from one sample in a study of human T cells and chemical hapten exposure. Using its own MiXCR run on the RACE reads, TCRdb lists one record per CDR3 protein. The repertoire holds about 120,000 distinct CDR3 sequences, with roughly 12% as singletons. The time point here: patch test 3, about 24 weeks after DPC sensitization. Treatment noted: therapeutic diphenylcyclopropenone sensitization with weekly scalp DPC. Sequencing used whole blood, obtained in connection with sensitization to the hapten diphenylcyclopropenone (DPC). The receptors here all came from a woman in her fifties or sixties with alopecia areata. Some clones in this sample may be carry-over from other donors' samples.

The genes are TRBV2 and TRBJ1-5; D gene ambiguous. In germline, CDR1 is SNHLY, CDR2 FYNNEI. The CDR3 is 15 amino acids. The ends were cut back, 0 bases at V and 3 bases at J, with 9 bases in the middle. The CDR3 spells CASSEARSPNQPQHF. DNA for the CDR3: TGTGCCAGCAGTGAAGCTCGGTCCCCCAATCAGCCCCAGCATTTT.

The gene calls are TRBV21-1 and TRBJ1-3; TRBD1, the D gene given by the table, was not confirmed from the DNA. TRBV21-1 is described as a pseudogene. The CDR3 is 14 residues long. CDR3 in DNA: TGTGCCAGCAGCCCCCGACAGCCGTCCAACACCATATATTTT. This translates into CASSPRQPSNTIYF.

Written as DNA, the CDR3 is TGTGCCAGCAGTTGGGACGTGAACACTGAAGCTTTCTTT. Its translation is CASSWDVNTEAFF. The V and J genes are TRBV6-6 and TRBJ1-1, with D perhaps matching TRBD1 (5 bases). Germline CDR1 reads MNHNY; CDR2 reads SVGAGI (reference sequence). CDR3 length: 13 amino acids. V shed 4 bases and J shed 0 bases, with 6 bases lying between them.

This clonotype was picked up many times. The gene calls are TRBV27 and TRBJ1-5, with D possibly TRBD1 on 5 matching bases. The CDR3 contains 15 residues. The germline CDR1 and CDR2 sequences are MNHEY and SMNVEV (reference sequence). V lost 4 bases and J lost 7, with 17 bases in between. This CDR3 reads CASSWGRGTEQPQHF. The CDR3 region has the DNA TGTGCCAGCAGTTGGGGCCGGGGTACGGAACAGCCCCAGCATTTT.

The rearrangement uses TRBV7-9 and TRBJ1-5; D perhaps matches TRBD1 (6 bases). Germline V CDR1 and CDR2: SEHNR, FQNEAQ (reference sequence). The length of the CDR3 is 14 residues. V gave up 4 bases and J gave up 3 bases, with 10 bases separating them. The CDR3 spells CASSSRGLNQPQHF. The CDR3 DNA reads TGTGCCAGCAGCTCCAGGGGCCTCAATCAGCCCCAGCATTTT.

The V and J genes are TRBV5-6 and TRBJ2-5; D might be TRBD1 (6 bases). The V gene's germline CDR1 is SGHDT and CDR2 YYEEEE. The CDR3 has 14 amino acids. Trimming took off 4 bases at V and 5 bases at J, with 15 bases between the two ends. The CDR3 DNA sequence: TGTGCCAGCAGCAATGGACAGAGCCGGGAGACCCAGTACTTC. Its protein is CASSNGQSRETQYF.

This clonotype came up a few times. The V call is TRBV7-8, the J call TRBJ2-7, with D perhaps TRBD1 (6 bases). V was pared by 5 bases and J by 2 bases, with 16 bases between. Germline CDR1 and CDR2: SGHVS and FQNEAQ. The CDR3 contains 15 residues. CDR3 sequence (DNA): TGTGCCAGCAGCCCGTACAGGGTTCCACCCTACGAGCAGTACTTC. Encoded protein: CASSPYRVPPYEQYF.

There are a few counts of this clonotype. The junction shows a germline mismatch at one end, possibly a read error. This chain links TRBV16 with TRBJ2-3, with D uncertain. This CDR3 is 13 amino acids long. The V gene's germline CDR1 is KGHSY and CDR2 FQNENV. This CDR3 reads CASTQGLPDTQYF. The CDR3 DNA reads TGTGCCAGCACCCAAGGCCTCCCAGATACGCAGTATTTT.

J is TRBJ2-6 and V is TRBV9; 7 bases are shared with TRBD1. CDR1 and CDR2 (germline): SGDLS, YYNGEE. V trimming: 0 bases; J trimming: 0 bases; junction bases outside the gene matches: 0. The CDR3 is made up of 16 amino acids. This chain's CDR3 is CASSVGQGSGANVLTF. CDR3 nucleotide sequence: TGTGCCAGCAGCGTAGGACAGGGCTCTGGGGCCAACGTCCTGACTTTC. Full variable domain (remainder filled in from reference TRBV9 and TRBJ2-6): DSGVTQTPKHLITATGQRVTLRCSPRSGDLSVYWYQQSLDQGLQFLIQYYNGEERAKGNILERFSAQQFPDLHSELNLSSLELGDSALYFCASSVGQGSGANVLTFGAGSRLTVL.

Many counts were recorded for this clonotype. The CDR3 spells CASSYGTDTQYF. The CDR3 DNA sequence: TGTGCCAGCAGCTACGGCACAGATACGCAGTATTTT. The chain is built from TRBV6-2 or TRBV6-3 and TRBJ2-3, with D uncertain. Between the trimmed V and J ends, which lost 6 bases and 1 base, there was a span of 5 bases. CDR1 MNHEY and CDR2 SVGEGT come from the germline V gene. This CDR3 is 12 amino acids long.

This clonotype has just a few counts. The gene calls are TRBV5-5 and TRBJ1-1, with a tentative D call TRBD1 (5 bases). The ends were cut back, 3 bases at V and 3 bases at J, with 12 bases in the middle. Germline CDR1 is SGHKS and CDR2 is YYEKEE (reference sequence). The CDR3 runs 14 residues. The CDR3 reads CASSSTPGYTEAFF. The CDR3 DNA reads as TGTGCCAGCAGCTCAACCCCAGGGTACACTGAAGCTTTCTTT. The full variable domain, completed using reference TRBV5-5 and TRBJ1-1, is DAGVTQSPTHLIKTRGQQVTLRCSPISGHKSVSWYQQVLGQGPQFIFQYYEKEERGRGNFPDRFSARQFPNYSSELNVNALLLGDSALYLCASSSTPGYTEAFFGQGTRLTVV.

The chain has TRBV2 and TRBJ1-1; 10 nucleotides line up with TRBD1. CDR3 length: 14 residues. The J segment lost 3 bases and the V segment lost 3 bases, leaving 1 base of the junction unmatched. Germline CDR1 reads SNHLY; CDR2 reads FYNNEI. The CDR3 sequence is CASSEGTGDTEAFF. The CDR3 DNA is TGTGCCAGCAGTGAGGGGACAGGGGACACTGAAGCTTTCTTT.

This clonotype was seen only a few times. This chain uses TRBV3-1 with TRBJ1-1; D gene uncertain. The CDR3 is 17 residues long. The V end lost 0 bases, the J end lost 0 bases, and 14 bases lay between the germline ends. Germline V gene sequence: CDR1 LGHDT, CDR2 YNNKEL (reference sequence). As DNA, the CDR3 is TGTGCCAGCAGCCAAGATGGGGAGGCCGCCATGAACACTGAAGCTTTCTTT. Amino acid sequence: CASSQDGEAAMNTEAFF.

This clonotype was seen repeatedly, ten times or more. The chain links TRBV15 to TRBJ2-1, with TRBD2 as a possible D gene (5 bases). The CDR3 runs 15 residues. The germline CDR1 and CDR2 sequences are LNHNV and YYDKDF (reference sequence). Trimming shortened V by 1 base and J by 3 bases, and 10 bases separated the two germline ends. Here the CDR3 DNA reads TGTGCCACCAGCAGAGGGACGGCGGGCTACAATGAGCAGTTCTTC. This codes for CATSRGTAGYNEQFF.

This chain joins TRBV19 and TRBJ2-1, with D maybe TRBD2 (6 bases). V was pared by 2 bases and J by 2 bases, with 10 bases between. The germline gives CDR1 LNHDA, CDR2 SQIVND (reference sequence). The length of the CDR3 is 15 residues. The CDR3 spells CASSISGVPYNEQFF. Written as DNA, the CDR3 is TGTGCCAGTAGTATATCGGGAGTGCCCTACAATGAGCAGTTCTTC.

The chain uses TRBV12-3 or TRBV12-4 and TRBJ2-2, with 8 bases lining up with TRBD2. This CDR3 has 17 amino acids. Trimming took 6 bases from V and 4 from J; bases not matched to a gene: 13. The CDR3 region is CASRPRSGGQGTGELFF. As DNA, the CDR3 is TGTGCCAGCAGGCCCAGGTCGGGAGGGCAGGGCACCGGGGAGCTGTTTTTT.

This clonotype was found many times. The rearrangement links TRBV7-2 to TRBJ2-3; D may be TRBD2 (6 bases). Trimming took 1 base from V and 5 from J, leaving 10 bases between them. Germline CDR1 reads SGHTA; CDR2 reads FQGNSA. The CDR3 consists of 14 residues. CDR3 loop: CASSLGGAGDTQYF. CDR3 coding DNA: TGTGCCAGCAGCTTAGGCGGGGCGGGAGATACGCAGTATTTT.

This clonotype was found a few times. V and J are TRBV7-6 and TRBJ1-1, with 9 bases that match TRBD1. Germline assignment: CDR1 SGHVS and CDR2 FNYEAQ. V lost 5 bases to trimming and J lost 5 bases; unmatched junction nucleotides: 12. The CDR3 totals 16 residues. The CDR3 reads CASSGTDRGGPTEAFF. The CDR3 nucleotides are TGTGCCAGCAGCGGCACGGACAGGGGAGGTCCGACTGAAGCTTTCTTT.

The rearrangement joins TRBV20-1 to TRBJ1-2; possibly TRBD1 for D (5 bases). V was cut by 5 bases and J by 5 bases, with 12 bases left in between. The CDR3 sequence is 12 residues long. Germline CDR1 reads DFQATT; CDR2 reads SNEGSKA (reference sequence). This chain's CDR3 is CSASGRDYGYTF. As DNA, the CDR3 is TGCAGTGCTTCGGGACGGGATTATGGCTACACCTTC.

The chain combines TRBV10-3 with TRBJ1-1; TRBD1 is a possible D gene (5 bases). This CDR3 spans 16 amino acids. Germline CDR1 and CDR2: ENHRY and SYGVKD. V lost 2 bases, J lost 5 bases, and 18 bases lay in between. CDR3 protein: CAISEASRQGITEAFF. The DNA of the CDR3 is TGTGCCATCAGTGAGGCTAGTCGGCAGGGTATAACTGAAGCTTTCTTT.